Below are 10 T cell receptor beta chains sequenced from a single sample in a study of T cell responses to AZD1222 COVID-19 vaccine. TCRdb keeps only in-frame clones here, not all; method: immunoSEQ multiplex PCR. The repertoire holds 89,000 or so clones, approximately 86% seen once, with roughly 6% in the top ten. The specimen was peripheral blood, collected 28 days after the second AZD1222 dose. The receptors derive from an adult who received the AZD1222 COVID-19 vaccine.

The rearrangement links TRBV10-1 to TRBJ2-3; TRBD1 aligns across 7 bases. The CDR3 is 13 amino acids. Germline V CDR1 and CDR2: WNHNN, SYGVQD (reference sequence). With 10 bases clipped from V and 0 bases from J, the junction kept 4 bases outside the gene matches. The CDR3 reads CATGQVSTDTQYF. CDR3 in DNA: TGCGCCACAGGACAGGTCAGCACAGATACGCAGTATTTT.

The chain uses TRBV27 and TRBJ2-1, with D unresolved. Looked up from germline, CDR1 is MNHEY and CDR2 is SMNVEV (reference sequence). V was pared by 9 bases and J by 5 bases, with 14 bases between. This CDR3 spans 13 amino acids. CDR3 bases: TGTGCCAGTAGGCGCCGATCCGACAATGAGCAGTTCTTC. Translated: CASRRRSDNEQFF.

The genes are TRBV27 and TRBJ2-5, with 7 bases aligning to TRBD1. V lost 10 bases to trimming and J lost 2 bases; unmatched junction nucleotides: 7. The CDR3 length is 13 residues. Germline V CDR1 and CDR2: MNHEY, SMNVEV (reference sequence). CDR3 bases: TGTGCCAAGAGAAGGGACAGACAAGAGACCCAGTACTTC. Translated, it gives CAKRRDRQETQYF.

The chain carries TRBV20-1 and TRBJ1-1; 7 nucleotides align to TRBD1. Trimming cost V 2 bases and J 8 bases; bases outside gene matches: 2. This CDR3 spans 11 amino acids. Germline V CDR1 and CDR2: DFQATT, SNEGSKA (reference sequence). CDR3 bases: TGCAGTGCTAGAAGACAGGGAGAAGCTTTCTTT. Protein product: CSARRQGEAFF.

This clone was picked up a small number of times. V is TRBV30 and J is TRBJ2-7; 9 bases are a match to TRBD1. The CDR3 loop spans 16 amino acids. Losses at the gene ends were 4 bases for V and 1 base for J; bases not matched to a gene: 11. From germline, CDR1 is GTSNPN and CDR2 SVGIG (reference sequence). In nucleotides, the CDR3 is TGTGCCTGGAACCGGGGACAGGGCCTTATTTCCTACGAGCAGTACTTC. It is translated as CAWNRGQGLISYEQYF.

In nucleotides, the CDR3 is TGCAGCGGGGGACAGGAGACTGAAGCTTTCTTT. As protein: CSGGQETEAFF. The chain uses TRBV29-1 and TRBJ1-1, with 8 nucleotides matching TRBD1. This CDR3 has 11 amino acids. Germline V CDR1 and CDR2: SQVTM, ANQGSEA. J lost 5 bases, V lost 7 bases, and 3 bases had no gene match. The full variable domain, its missing parts supplied by reference TRBV29-1 and TRBJ1-1, is SAVISQKPSRDICQRGTSLTIQCQVDSQVTMMFWYRQQPGQSLTLIATANQGSEATYESGFVIDKFPISRPNLTFSTLTVSNMSPEDSSIYLCSGGQETEAFFGQGTRLTVV.

This clone was picked up one time. The chain links TRBV15 to TRBJ2-5; tentatively, D is TRBD2 (6 bases). Germline V gives CDR1 LNHNV, CDR2 YYDKDF (reference sequence). V was clipped by 0 bases and J by 5 bases, with 10 bases between them. This CDR3 is 14 amino acids long. The CDR3 region has the DNA TGTGCCACCAGCAGAGATGCGGGGTGGGAGACCCAGTACTTC. Protein: CATSRDAGWETQYF.

The rearrangement links TRBV6-5 to TRBJ1-6; 9 bases match TRBD1. The CDR3 consists of 14 residues. From germline, CDR1 is MNHEY and CDR2 SVGAGI. J was trimmed by 7 bases and V by 6 bases; bases with no gene match: 4. The CDR3 loop reads CASRVQGANSPLHF. In nucleotides, the CDR3 is TGTGCCAGCAGGGTACAGGGGGCGAATTCACCCCTCCACTTT.

The chain is built from TRBV11-3 and TRBJ2-1; possibly TRBD1 for D (5 bases). The CDR3 is 14 residues long. With 5 bases removed from V and 5 bases from J, the gap between germline ends came to 13 bases. CDR1 and CDR2 from the germline V gene are SGHNT and YENEEA. The CDR3 nucleotides are TGTGCCAGCAGCGATCCAGGGAACCACAATGAGCAGTTCTTC. This codes for CASSDPGNHNEQFF.

This chain joins TRBV27 and TRBJ1-4, with TRBD1 as a possible D gene (6 bases). The CDR3 consists of 15 residues. CDR1 and CDR2 (germline): MNHEY, SMNVEV (reference sequence). The V and J ends lost 4 bases and 3 bases respectively, with 12 bases between them. In DNA form, the CDR3 reads TGTGCCAGCAGTTCATCAGGGGTTGCTAATGAAAAACTGTTTTTT. This gives the protein CASSSSGVANEKLFF.